A selection of T cell receptor beta chains follows, all from one sample in a study of T cell repertoires in cytomegalovirus infection. Each CDR3 protein gets one entry after TCRdb re-called the reads with MiXCR. The data show some 220,000 distinct CDR3 sequences, 5% to 8.5% seen once. The sample consisted of PBMCs. The origin of the receptors is a human donor in good health (CMV status not recorded). Some clones in this sample may be carry-over from other donors' samples. CDR3s include the opening cysteine and the closing phenylalanine or tryptophan. The order of the fields is V gene, D gene, CDR3 protein. A D gene is named only where the DNA matches it firmly.

>TRBV9|-
CASSGGGLGNQPQHF
>TRBV20-1|TRBD1
CSASPGTARNAYEQYF
>TRBV11-2|-
CASSLVWDEQYF
>TRBV19|-
CASSSGVDGYTF
>TRBV20-1|-
CSAKSNEKLFF
>TRBV29-1|-
CSVEDRGIDGYTF
>TRBV20-1|-
CSARGSSQETQYF
>TRBV6-2/TRBV6-3|-
CAIRDVANYGYTF
>TRBV5-1|-
CASSSTGPGAKNIQYF
>TRBV6-5|-
CASSSGRGVRTGELFF
>TRBV7-2|TRBD1
CASSLSGQSYEQYF
>TRBV2|TRBD1
CASSLWTGSTDTQYF
>TRBV9|TRBD2
CASSADMGLAANNEQFF
>TRBV2|-
CASSETLTPSGYGYTF
>TRBV11-2|-
CASSSIRTGELFF
>TRBV7-9|-
CASSPHSGQISYEQYF
>TRBV5-1|-
CASSMTQETQYF
>TRBV29-1|-
CSVDRQVNEQFF
>TRBV7-2|-
CASSFSTPRTTEQYF
>TRBV12-3/TRBV12-4|TRBD1
CASSPRDRANTGELFF
>TRBV20-1|-
CSASSGSWTAYGYTF
>TRBV10-3|TRBD1
CAISRDRSEEAFF
>TRBV7-2|-
CASSLAAGKGGLPYGYTF
>TRBV3-1|-
CASRAPSTDTQYF
>TRBV12-3/TRBV12-4|TRBD1
CASSPDRAQGPNQPQHF
>TRBV28|TRBD2
CATTSTSGFPDTQYF
>TRBV5-1|-
CASSLLANTGELFF
>TRBV19|-
CASKVPNSDEAFF
>TRBV7-2|TRBD2
CASSLGLAGGRTDTQYF
>TRBV6-2/TRBV6-3|-
CASRGDASNEQFF
>TRBV29-1|TRBD1
CSVVHRGDYNEQFF
>TRBV27|-
CASSPRRDSYNEQFF
>TRBV4-3|-
CASSQTGRPSYEQYF
>TRBV5-8|TRBD2
CASSTRGGSYNEQFF
>TRBV20-1|TRBD1
CSATRTGRNIQYF
>TRBV7-3|-
CASSLTPPASDTEAFF